This TCR beta chain was recovered during a study of OX40 agonist ivuxolimab in advanced cancers. Sequencing was performed with immunoSEQ multiplex PCR; in TCRdb, only in-frame clones are kept and a portion is missing. Among tens of thousands of clones listed, around 90% were seen once. The CDR3 length is 14 residues. V lost 2 bases to trimming and J lost 7 bases, with 12 bases between them. Germline CDR1 reads PRHDT; CDR2 reads FYEKMQ (reference sequence). This receptor was identified in an adult with an advanced solid tumor such as melanoma, head and neck, liver or kidney cancer. Sample: CD4+ or CD8+ T cells sorted from blood, taken in a trial of the OX40 agonist ivuxolimab. V is TRBV13 and J is TRBJ2-1; a possible D gene is TRBD2 (5 bases). The CDR3 region is CASSLRGSGNEQFF. As DNA, the CDR3 is TGTGCCAGCAGCTTACGCGGGTCTGGTAATGAGCAGTTCTTC.